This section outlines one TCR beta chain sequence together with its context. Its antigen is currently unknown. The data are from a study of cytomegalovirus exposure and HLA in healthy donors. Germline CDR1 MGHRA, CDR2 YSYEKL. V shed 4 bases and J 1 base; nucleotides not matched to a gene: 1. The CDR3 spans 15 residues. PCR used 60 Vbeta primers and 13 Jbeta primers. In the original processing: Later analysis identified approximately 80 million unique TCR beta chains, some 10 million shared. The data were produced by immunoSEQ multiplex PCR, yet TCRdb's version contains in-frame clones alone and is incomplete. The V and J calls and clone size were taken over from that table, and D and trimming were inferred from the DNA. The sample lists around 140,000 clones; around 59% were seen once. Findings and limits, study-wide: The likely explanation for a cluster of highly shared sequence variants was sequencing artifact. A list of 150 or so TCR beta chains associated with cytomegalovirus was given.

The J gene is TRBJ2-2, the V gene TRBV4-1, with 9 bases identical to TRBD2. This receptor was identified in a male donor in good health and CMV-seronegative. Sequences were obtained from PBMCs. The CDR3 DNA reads TGCGCCAGCAGCCCACTAGCGGGGAACACCGGGGAGCTGTTTTTT. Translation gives CASSPLAGNTGELFF.